This TCR beta chain was documented in a study of vaccination and CD4 T cells after COVID-19. In the study overall: Either a CEFX pool, an HIV-1 Nef pool, or no peptide was added to control cultures.

Sequenced with the Oncomine TCR Beta short-read assay was DNA taken from cultured CD4+ T cells. From cultured CD4+ T cells, genomic DNA was extracted. Each CDR3 protein gets one entry after TCRdb re-called the PCR reads with MiXCR. The sample holds about 19,000 distinct CDR3 sequences, under 60% seen once. About this clonotype: Its antigen is still unknown.

The treatment is: approximately 9-day PBMC culture with coronavirus spike peptide pools or control peptides (ViraFEST assay). ViraFEST used peptide pools to expand antigen-specific T cells and subsequently sequenced their TCRs. The germline V gene has CDR1 DFQATT and CDR2 SNEGSKA (reference sequence). The CDR3 runs 14 residues. The V end lost 3 bases, the J end lost 8 bases, and 17 bases lay between the germline ends. The sample in question was CD4+ T cells from blood, cultured in vitro, obtained after SARS-CoV-2 vaccination. This receptor was identified in a human donor who had recovered from COVID-19. V usage is TRBV20-1 and J usage is TRBJ2-1; D might be TRBD1 or TRBD2, each matching 5 bases. The CDR3 here is CSASSVGVSDEQFF. DNA for the CDR3: TGCAGTGCTAGCAGCGTGGGGGTCAGCGATGAGCAGTTCTTC.